These 3 T cell receptor beta chains were sequenced from one sample in a study of T cell clonality in common variable immunodeficiency. Some clones are missing from TCRdb's copy, which holds only in-frame ones; the method was immunoSEQ multiplex PCR. The repertoire has around 47,000 clones, none seen only once; the ten largest take 2% to 2.5%. The sequencing input was peripheral blood mononuclear cells. These receptors were taken from a person aged 18 to 75 in good health.

This clone was seen ten or more times. The sequenced fragment ends 3 residues before the CDR3 boundary, so the rest is inferred from the germline J gene. V is TRBV7-2 and J is TRBJ2-1; 7 nucleotides match TRBD1. The germline V gene has CDR1 SGHTA and CDR2 FQGNSA. This CDR3 is built from 15 residues. Losses at the gene ends were 4 bases for V and 6 bases for J; bases not matched to a gene: 9. This CDR3 is CASSSSRTGSNEQFF. The part of the CDR3 DNA that was read is TGTGCCAGCAGCTCCTCCCGGACAGGCAGCAATGAG.

This clone has ten or more counts. The DNA ends 3 residues before the CDR3 does, and the rest of the CDR3 is filled in from the germline J gene. The V call is TRBV6-2 or TRBV6-3, the J call TRBJ2-1, with 8 bases fitting TRBD1. This CDR3 comprises 16 residues. The junction had 11 bases not matched to a gene; V was cut back by 2 bases and J by 8 bases. Germline loops: CDR1 MNHEY, CDR2 SVGEGT. CDR3: CASSYTPGQVYYEQFF. The part of the CDR3 DNA that was read is TGTGCCAGCAGTTACACCCCGGGACAGGTATACTATGAG.

This clone was seen many times. Read sequence stops 3 residues before the CDR3 end, and the germline J gene provides the missing end. The chain combines TRBV28 with TRBJ1-3; D gene unclear. V was clipped by 5 bases and J by 0 bases, with 11 bases between them. The germline CDR1 and CDR2 sequences are MDHEN and SYDVKM. CDR3 length: 15 residues. Partial CDR3 DNA: TGTGCCAGCAGTACGAGACTGATCTCTGGAAACACC. Its translation: CASSTRLISGNT. The complete CDR3 reads CASSTRLISGNTIYF.